This T cell receptor (beta chain) was documented in a study of tumor-infiltrating lymphocytes in primary liver carcinoma. Study information: Productive TCRbeta read yields ran from roughly 3.65 to 7.13 million per sample and were similar between tissues. Study findings and constraints: Compared with tumor region pairs, tumor-adjacent and tumor-blood pairs overlapped less. The proportion of top clones found throughout all five tumor regions was only about 8-25%.

A single count supports this clonotype. The target antigen is unknown. Given a much more abundant clone one base away, this may be a read error. Scientists recovered RNA and DNA together from roughly 18-30 mg of unsorted bulk tissue. A constant-region primer primed TCR beta cDNA synthesis from 450 to 550 ng of total RNA. Three nested multiplex PCR rounds, a slightly modified ARM-PCR, produced the libraries for TCR beta. TRBV1-TRBV30 forward primers paired with a C-beta reverse primer drove the first two PCR rounds, 10 cycles each. TCRdb re-analysed the multiplex PCR reads in MiXCR, keeping a single row per CDR3 protein. The sample has around 54,000 distinct CDR3 sequences, about 73% seen once. The length of the CDR3 is 14 residues. Looked up from germline, CDR1 is GTSNPN and CDR2 is SVGIG (reference sequence).

The source of this sequence is a man in his forties or fifties with primary liver carcinoma and hepatitis B virus infection. The specimen sequenced was liver tumor tissue from sampling region 2. Documented subset: tumor region T2, inferior pole. The genes are TRBV30 and TRBJ1-1, with D possibly matching TRBD1 (5 bases). The CDR3 sequence is CAWRWGIPNTEVFF. CDR3 in DNA: TGTGCCTGGAGGTGGGGGATCCCGAACACTGAAGTTTTCTTT.